Listed below are T cell receptor beta chains from one sample, sequenced in a study of blood T cell repertoires in COVID-19. Profiling relied on immunoSEQ multiplex PCR, and the TCRdb table lists in-frame clones only, not all of them. The sample records about 130,000 clones, 86% being singletons. The specimen sequenced was PBMCs or T cells enriched from blood (not recorded which). The receptor set was obtained from a woman between 50 and 59 years old who had recovered from COVID-19. Each CDR3 is given with its conserved first and last residue. A D gene is named only where the DNA matches it firmly. A clone size is listed for some rows: how often the clone was seen (once, few, many), or a class if it is expanded.

clone_size,d_call,j_call,v_call,cdr3_nt,cdr3_aa
NA,TRBD2,TRBJ2-7,TRBV11-2,TGTGCCAGCAGCCCTAGGGGGGGCGGGGGGCCCACCTACGAGCAGTACTTC,CASSPRGGGGPTYEQYF
NA,NA,TRBJ2-3,TRBV11-3,TGTGCCAGCAGCTTACATGGTAGTCGGGATACGCAGTATTTT,CASSLHGSRDTQYF
NA,NA,TRBJ1-1,TRBV5-1,TGCGCCAGCAGGGTGGGGACTTCGAACACTGAAGCTTTCTTT,CASRVGTSNTEAFF
once,NA,TRBJ2-5,TRBV7-8,TGTGCCAGCAGCTTAGGCAGGGGCCAAGAGACCCAGTACTTC,CASSLGRGQETQYF
NA,NA,TRBJ2-7,TRBV29-1,TGCAGCGTACGGGACTCTTACTCCTACGAGCAGTACTTC,CSVRDSYSYEQYF
NA,NA,TRBJ1-1,TRBV3-1/TRBV3-2,TGTGCCAGCAGCCAAACCCCCGGGGACACTGAAGCTTTCTTT,CASSQTPGDTEAFF
NA,TRBD1,TRBJ2-4,TRBV12-5,TGTGCTAGTGGCTCAGACAGGGGGCTTAACATTCAGTACTTC,CASGSDRGLNIQYF
few,NA,TRBJ1-6,TRBV13,TGTGCCAGCAGTCAGGGGAATTCACCCCTCCACTTT,CASSQGNSPLHF
NA,TRBD1,TRBJ2-2,TRBV29-1,TGCAGCGTGGGACAGGGGGAGAACACCGGGGAGCTGTTTTTT,CSVGQGENTGELFF
NA,NA,TRBJ2-1,TRBV27,TGTGCCAGCAGTCCGATGACACATTACAATGAGCAGTTCTTC,CASSPMTHYNEQFF
NA,TRBD1,TRBJ1-2,TRBV5-1,TGCGCCAGCAGCCAGGGGGACGGCTACACCTTC,CASSQGDGYTF
NA,NA,TRBJ1-6,TRBV5-1,TGCGCCAGCAGCTTGTTGGAGGGGAATTCACCCCTCCACTTT,CASSLLEGNSPLHF
NA,NA,TRBJ1-2,TRBV7-2,TGTGCCAGCAGCCCCCTGACAGTAGATGGCTACACCTTC,CASSPLTVDGYTF
NA,TRBD1,TRBJ1-2,TRBV9,TGTGCCAGCAGCGTAGAGACAGGGGGCTACTATGGCTACACCTTC,CASSVETGGYYGYTF
NA,TRBD1,TRBJ1-2,TRBV7-8,TGTGCCAGCAGCCTTGACAGGGTATGGGGCTACACCTTC,CASSLDRVWGYTF
NA,TRBD1,TRBJ2-7,TRBV11-2,TGTGCCAGCAGCCTGGACAGGGACGAGCAGTACTTC,CASSLDRDEQYF
NA,TRBD2,TRBJ2-1,TRBV3-1/TRBV3-2,TGTGCCAGCAGCCAAGATACGACTAGCGGGGGGTTAAACTACAATGAGCAGTTCTTC,CASSQDTTSGGLNYNEQFF
NA,NA,TRBJ1-1,TRBV5-1,TGCGCCAGCAGCTCAAATGCACAGGGCGGGAGCACTGAAGCTTTCTTT,CASSSNAQGGSTEAFF
NA,NA,TRBJ2-2,TRBV7-9,TGTGCCAGCAGCTTAGGATCGGACACCGGGGAGCTGTTTTTT,CASSLGSDTGELFF
NA,NA,TRBJ1-2,TRBV19,TGTGCCAGTAGTATACAGACAGGAAACTATGGCTACACCTTC,CASSIQTGNYGYTF
NA,NA,TRBJ2-1,TRBV27,TGTGCCAGCAGCCCCCGGACTCGACGGGATGAGCAGTTCTTC,CASSPRTRRDEQFF
NA,NA,TRBJ2-5,TRBV20-1,TGCAGTCCCCAGGTTGGCGAGACCCAGTACTTC,CSPQVGETQYF
NA,TRBD1,TRBJ2-7,TRBV3-1/TRBV3-2,TGTGCCAGCAGCCCAGGACAGGGAAGCTCCTACGAGCAGTACTTC,CASSPGQGSSYEQYF
NA,NA,TRBJ1-6,TRBV4-1,TGCGCCAGCAGCCAAGGGGGGGTTTCACCCCTCCACTTT,CASSQGGVSPLHF
few,TRBD1,TRBJ1-2,TRBV5-6,TGTGCCAGCAGCACCGGGACAGATGTTTCTTATGGCTACACCTTC,CASSTGTDVSYGYTF
NA,TRBD1,TRBJ2-2,TRBV5-1,TGCGCCAGCCGGACAGGGTTGAGCACCGGGGAGCTGTTTTTT,CASRTGLSTGELFF
NA,TRBD2,TRBJ2-2,TRBV6-5,TGTGCCATCCTAGCGGGCCCCGGGGAGCTGTTTTTT,CAILAGPGELFF
few,TRBD1,TRBJ1-3,TRBV10-3,TGTGCCATCAGTGATACAGGGGGCTCTGGAAACACCATATATTTT,CAISDTGGSGNTIYF
NA,TRBD2,TRBJ2-3,TRBV5-1,TGCGCCAGCAGCTTCGAACCCAGCGGGGGGAGAAGCACAGATACGCAGTATTTT,CASSFEPSGGRSTDTQYF
NA,NA,TRBJ1-1,TRBV7-2,TGTGCCAGCAGCGGACAGAACACTGAAGCTTTCTTT,CASSGQNTEAFF